This is a list of T cell receptor beta chains from one sample in a study of OX40 agonist ivuxolimab in advanced cancers. Using immunoSEQ multiplex PCR, the repertoire was profiled, and TCRdb retains in-frame clones only, with some absent. The table includes 60,000 to 70,000 clones, 80% to 90% detected once. Sample: CD4+ or CD8+ T cells sorted from blood, taken in a trial of the OX40 agonist ivuxolimab. The receptors come from an adult with an advanced solid tumor such as melanoma, head and neck, liver or kidney cancer. The CDR3 runs from the conserved cysteine through the conserved F or W. The order of the fields is J gene, D gene, V gene, clone size, CDR3 protein, CDR3 DNA. The D gene is left open where the match is weak. Not all rows give a size; the values are once, few, many and, for expanded clones, a class.

TRBJ1-5	.	TRBV6-6	few	CASSYDQGSIQPQHF	TGTGCCAGCAGTTATGATCAGGGGAGCATCCAGCCCCAGCATTTT
TRBJ1-1	.	TRBV18	.	CASSPLLQSGQNTEAFF	TGTGCCAGCTCACCACTTCTTCAGTCGGGACAGAACACTGAAGCTTTCTTT
TRBJ2-5	TRBD2	TRBV4-1	once	CASSLTGGARETQYF	TGCGCCAGCAGCCTTACCGGGGGGGCCAGGGAGACCCAGTACTTC
TRBJ1-1	.	TRBV28	.	CASTRGGANTEAFF	TGTGCCAGCACCAGGGGAGGGGCTAACACTGAAGCTTTCTTT
TRBJ1-3	.	TRBV7-9	.	CASSFPAWESGNTIYF	TGTGCCAGCAGCTTTCCCGCCTGGGAGTCTGGAAACACCATATATTTT
TRBJ2-2	TRBD1	TRBV11-1	.	CASSPDRVGTGELFF	TGTGCCAGCAGCCCGGACAGGGTTGGAACCGGGGAGCTGTTTTTT
TRBJ2-5	.	TRBV5-4	.	CASSPGPETQYF	TGTGCCAGCAGCCCGGGCCCCGAGACCCAGTACTTC
TRBJ2-7	.	TRBV5-1	.	CASTHDPTYEQYF	TGCGCCAGCACCCACGATCCTACCTACGAGCAGTACTTC
TRBJ1-6	TRBD1	TRBV18	.	CASSPGTDISPLHF	TGTGCCAGCTCACCTGGGACAGATATTTCACCCCTCCACTTT
TRBJ2-2	TRBD2	TRBV5-6	.	CASSFRSGQNTGELFF	TGTGCCAGCAGCTTCCGTAGCGGGCAGAACACCGGGGAGCTGTTTTTT
TRBJ2-7	TRBD2	TRBV7-2	.	CVSSLARSSGGISYEQYF	TGTGTCAGCAGCTTAGCTCGGTCTAGCGGCGGGATCTCCTACGAGCAGTACTTC
TRBJ2-7	.	TRBV5-4	.	CASSLTGRESYEQYF	TGTGCCAGCAGCCTTACGGGTAGGGAATCTTACGAGCAGTACTTC
TRBJ2-2	TRBD1	TRBV5-1	.	CASSSGTANTGELFF	TGCGCCAGCAGCTCCGGGACAGCGAACACCGGGGAGCTGTTTTTT
TRBJ1-2	.	TRBV7-3	.	CASSKDGLTPNYGYTF	TGTGCCAGCAGTAAAGACGGACTAACTCCTAACTATGGCTACACCTTC
TRBJ1-1	.	TRBV30	.	CAWRGRVAYTEAFF	TGTGCCTGGAGGGGGAGGGTGGCTTACACTGAAGCTTTCTTT
TRBJ2-5	.	TRBV19	.	CASSILGGEQETQYF	TGTGCCAGTAGTATTTTAGGGGGGGAACAAGAGACCCAGTACTTC
TRBJ2-3	.	TRBV18	.	CASSLGISDTQYF	TGTGCCAGCTCACTAGGGATCTCAGATACGCAGTATTTT
TRBJ2-4	.	TRBV7-9	.	CASSPEDPRNIQYF	TGTGCCAGCAGCCCAGAGGACCCCCGGAACATTCAGTACTTC
TRBJ2-5	TRBD2	TRBV2	.	CASRGTSGETQYF	TGTGCCAGCCGAGGGACTAGCGGAGAGACCCAGTACTTC
TRBJ1-6	.	TRBV5-5	.	CASSLEGLSPLHF	TGTGCCAGCAGCTTGGAGGGGCTTTCACCCCTCCACTTT
TRBJ2-5	.	TRBV20-1	.	CSASARETQYF	TGCAGTGCTAGTGCGAGGGAGACCCAGTACTTC
TRBJ2-3	.	TRBV14	.	CASSQFGADTQYF	TGTGCCAGCAGCCAATTCGGGGCAGATACGCAGTATTTT
TRBJ2-7	.	TRBV28	.	CASNGQTASYEQYF	TGTGCCAGCAACGGCCAGACAGCCTCCTACGAGCAGTACTTC
TRBJ1-2	.	TRBV11-1	.	CASSLVSGNYGYTF	TGTGCCAGCAGCTTAGTCTCCGGTAACTATGGCTACACCTTC
TRBJ2-3	.	TRBV5-1	.	CASSLLSENTQYF	TGCGCCAGCAGCTTATTGAGTGAGAATACGCAGTATTTT
TRBJ2-7	TRBD1	TRBV29-1	.	CSVRSGGTGGIYEQYF	TGCAGCGTGAGATCGGGTGGGACAGGGGGGATTTACGAGCAGTACTTC
TRBJ2-1	TRBD1	TRBV4-3	once	CASSQDSTGGFEQFF	TGCGCCAGCAGCCAAGATTCAACAGGGGGCTTTGAGCAGTTCTTC
TRBJ2-1	.	TRBV2	.	CASSGTPFNEQFF	TGTGCCAGTTCGGGGACGCCTTTCAATGAGCAGTTCTTC
TRBJ1-6	TRBD1	TRBV18	.	CASSPAGQGSSSYNSPLHF	TGTGCCAGCTCACCCGCCGGACAGGGATCGAGCTCCTATAATTCACCCCTCCACTTT
TRBJ1-5	.	TRBV27	few	CASSRNPGNSNQPQHF	TGTGCCAGCAGTAGAAACCCGGGAAATAGCAATCAGCCCCAGCATTTT
TRBJ1-1	.	TRBV5-1	.	CASSFGGLNTEAFF	TGCGCCAGCAGCTTTGGCGGGCTGAACACTGAAGCTTTCTTT
TRBJ1-1	.	TRBV11-3	.	CASSSSFGREAFF	TGTGCCAGCAGCTCCTCGTTTGGGAGAGAAGCTTTCTTT
TRBJ1-2	.	TRBV5-6	.	CASSSGGNYGYTF	TGTGCCAGCAGTTCGGGGGGCAACTATGGCTACACCTTC